These 25 T cell receptor beta chains were all obtained from the same sample, sequenced in a study of somatic mutations in cytotoxic T cells in rheumatoid arthritis (TCRdb year 2017). Libraries were built with the immunoSEQ multiplex PCR assay. Here the immuneACCESS table is served through TCRdb, limited to in-frame sequences with V and J called. Missing clones are a known gap in these copies; in checked studies unresolved V genes cover under half, and the rest lacks a known reason. The sample contains around 15,000 clones, approximately 70% of them found a single time. Clones ranked in the top ten supply 10% of the sample. Input material: CD8+ T cells sorted from blood. The origin of the receptors is an adult with rheumatoid arthritis.

The table lists this clone with a count of one. V gene TRBV7-8 combines with J gene TRBJ2-3, with 7 bases fitting TRBD2. The CDR3 spans 17 residues. The V and J ends lost 6 bases and 2 bases, in that order; junction bases with no gene match: 14. Germline V gene lookup returns CDR1 SGHVS and CDR2 FQNEAQ. CDR3 region: CASSPHPISGDTDTQYF. The CDR3 DNA reads TGTGCCAGCAGTCCTCATCCCATAAGCGGGGACACAGATACGCAGTATTTT.

This chain joins TRBV11-3 and TRBJ2-2, with unresolved D. Germline CDR1 SGHNT, CDR2 YENEEA. V lost 2 bases, J lost 3 bases, and 7 bases lay in between. This CDR3 contains 14 residues. DNA of the CDR3: TGTGCCAGCAGCTTAAGGGCGGACACCGGGGAGCTGTTTTTT. Its protein product is CASSLRADTGELFF.

This chain links TRBV4-3 with TRBJ1-2, with 7 bases aligning to TRBD1. Germline V gene lookup returns CDR1 LGHNA and CDR2 YSLEER. The CDR3 is made up of 14 amino acids. V shed 5 bases, J shed 3 bases, and the junction held 6 bases outside the gene matches. In nucleotides, the CDR3 is TGCGCCAGCAGCTCTCGACAGGGCTACTATGGCTACACCTTC. Translating gives CASSSRQGYYGYTF.

The chain carries TRBV2 and TRBJ1-2; a possible D gene is TRBD1 (5 bases). The CDR3 sequence is 17 residues long. V was cut by 4 bases and J by 6 bases, with 24 bases left in between. The V gene's germline CDR1 is SNHLY and CDR2 FYNNEI. The CDR3 nucleotides read TGTGCCAGCAGTGCTGAGCTAGGGACCGATCCTTCAAATGGCTACACCTTC. Protein sequence: CASSAELGTDPSNGYTF.

The sample holds a few counts of this clone. The rearrangement links TRBV13 to TRBJ2-7; a possible D gene is TRBD1 (6 bases). The germline V gene encodes CDR1 PRHDT and CDR2 FYEKMQ (reference sequence). Trimming stripped 5 bases from V and 6 bases from J, with 14 bases between. The CDR3 consists of 13 residues. CDR3: CASSPGTHIEQYF. CDR3 DNA: TGTGCCAGCAGCCCGGGGACACACATCGAGCAGTACTTC.

The chain links TRBV6-5 to TRBJ2-1; 8 bases align to TRBD2. Germline assignment: CDR1 MNHEY and CDR2 SVGAGI. Trimming at V came to 2 bases and at J to 2 bases, leaving 2 bases not matched to a gene. The CDR3 has 15 residues. This chain's CDR3 is CASSYGGGPYNEQFF. CDR3 in DNA: TGTGCCAGCAGTTACGGCGGGGGGCCCTACAATGAGCAGTTCTTC.

The J gene is TRBJ1-5, the V gene TRBV28; possible D gene TRBD1, 5 bases. Trimming shortened V by 7 bases and J by 5 bases, and 18 bases separated the two germline ends. CDR1 is MDHEN and CDR2 is SYDVKM in the germline V gene. The CDR3 has 15 amino acids. The CDR3 bases are TGTGCCAGCAAAGCTTCCACAGGCCGGGATCAGCCCCAGCATTTT. Encoded protein: CASKASTGRDQPQHF.

The chain's CDR3 is CASSHETHNEQFF. The CDR3 nucleotides read TGTGCCAGCAGTCATGAGACCCACAATGAGCAGTTCTTC. The V and J genes are TRBV25-1 and TRBJ2-1; D remains ambiguous. Trimming stripped 5 bases from V and 5 bases from J, with 10 bases between. The length of the CDR3 is 13 residues. The germline gives CDR1 MGHDK, CDR2 SYGVNS.

The chain has TRBV5-6 and TRBJ2-1; D uncertain. Trimming removed 3 bases at V and 1 base at J, with 14 bases between. Looked up from germline, CDR1 is SGHDT and CDR2 is YYEEEE. The CDR3 consists of 16 residues. The CDR3 is CASSSRLHYSYNEQFF. CDR3 DNA: TGTGCCAGCAGCTCAAGGTTGCACTATTCCTACAATGAGCAGTTCTTC.

The V and J genes are TRBV28 and TRBJ2-1, with D possibly matching TRBD1 (5 bases). V was pared by 6 bases and J by 4 bases, with 13 bases between. The CDR3 loop spans 14 amino acids. The V gene's germline CDR1 is MDHEN and CDR2 SYDVKM. The CDR3 is CASRQGATYNEQFF. CDR3 coding DNA: TGTGCCAGCAGGCAGGGTGCCACTTACAATGAGCAGTTCTTC.

The chain joins TRBV2 to TRBJ2-7; 7 positions match TRBD1. Germline lookup yields CDR1 SNHLY and CDR2 FYNNEI. The CDR3 spans 15 residues. V lost 6 bases, J lost 3 bases, and 11 bases stayed unmatched. CDR3 sequence: CASRAETGTDYEQYF. The CDR3 nucleotides read TGTGCCAGCAGAGCCGAGACCGGGACAGACTACGAGCAGTACTTC.

The chain recombines TRBV13 with TRBJ2-7; D call uncertain. The germline V gene has CDR1 PRHDT and CDR2 FYEKMQ (reference sequence). This CDR3 has 11 residues. V was pared by 0 bases and J by 7 bases, with 4 bases between. This CDR3 is CASSLGPEQYF. The CDR3 DNA reads TGTGCCAGCAGCTTAGGCCCAGAGCAGTACTTC.

The chain is built from TRBV5-6 and TRBJ1-1; D unresolved. The V and J ends lost 3 bases and 7 bases respectively, with 7 bases between them. In germline, CDR1 is SGHDT, CDR2 YYEEEE. The CDR3 length is 11 residues. The CDR3 reads CASSSRIEAFF. The CDR3 DNA is TGTGCCAGCAGCTCCAGGATTGAAGCTTTCTTT.

This clone was found once. The V and J genes are TRBV19 and TRBJ2-1; the D is unclear. The germline CDR1 and CDR2 sequences are LNHDA and SQIVND (reference sequence). The CDR3 contains 12 residues. V was clipped by 5 bases and J by 6 bases, with 8 bases between them. This chain's CDR3 is CASSAHSNEQFF. Here the CDR3 DNA reads TGTGCCAGTAGTGCCCACTCCAATGAGCAGTTCTTC.

This sequence joins TRBV4-3 and TRBJ2-3; D call uncertain. V lost 0 bases, J lost 2 bases, and 15 bases lay in between. This CDR3 has 17 residues. Germline CDR1 LGHNA, CDR2 YSLEER. CDR3 coding DNA: TGCGCCAGCAGCCAAGATTGGCAACTGCGAAACACAGATACGCAGTATTTT. Residues: CASSQDWQLRNTDTQYF.

The chain combines TRBV19 with TRBJ1-6; a possible D gene is TRBD1 (5 bases). The CDR3 loop spans 15 amino acids. V gave up 5 bases and J gave up 6 bases, with 14 bases separating them. Looked up from germline, CDR1 is LNHDA and CDR2 is SQIVND (reference sequence). CDR3 loop: CASSAPAGPNSPLHF. CDR3 coding DNA: TGTGCCAGTAGTGCGCCGGCGGGGCCTAATTCACCCCTCCACTTT.

This clone is a singleton in its sample. The gene calls are TRBV7-3 and TRBJ1-2; 7 bases are a match to TRBD1. V trimming: 5 bases; J trimming: 4 bases; junction bases outside the gene matches: 16. CDR1 and CDR2 from the germline V gene are SGHTA and FQGTGA. This CDR3 is 17 amino acids long. The CDR3 here is CASSPRGWDSAGYGYTF. Here the CDR3 DNA reads TGTGCCAGCAGCCCACGGGGGTGGGACAGCGCAGGCTATGGCTACACCTTC.

V and J are TRBV30 and TRBJ2-5, with D possibly TRBD1 on 6 matching bases. Judging by the DNA end, TRBJ2-7 fits better; the J call may be wrong. This CDR3 comprises 13 residues. Germline V gene data show CDR1 as GTSNPN and CDR2 as SVGIG (reference sequence). The CDR3 reads CAWQDSRPYEQYF. CDR3 nucleotides: TGTGCCTGGCAGGACAGCCGTCCCTACGAGCAGTACTTC.

The rearrangement links TRBV9 to TRBJ2-5, with TRBD2 identical over 9 bases. J was trimmed by 1 base and V by 0 bases; bases with no gene match: 10. The CDR3 totals 18 residues. Germline loops: CDR1 SGDLS, CDR2 YYNGEE. The CDR3, as DNA: TGTGCCAGCAGCGTAGGGCTAGCGGGGCCGATCTTCCAAGAGACCCAGTACTTC. Its protein product is CASSVGLAGPIFQETQYF. Looking up the rest from reference TRBV9 and TRBJ2-5 gives the full variable domain: DSGVTQTPKHLITATGQRVTLRCSPRSGDLSVYWYQQSLDQGLQFLIQYYNGEERAKGNILERFSAQQFPDLHSELNLSSLELGDSALYFCASSVGLAGPIFQETQYFGPGTRLLVL.

This clone showed up just a few times. This chain uses TRBV30 with TRBJ1-5; unclear D gene. CDR1 and CDR2 (germline): GTSNPN, SVGIG (reference sequence). The V end lost 3 bases, the J end lost 0 bases, and 12 bases lay between the germline ends. CDR3 size: 15 residues. The chain's CDR3 is CAWSVGSHSNQPQHF. The CDR3 region has the DNA TGTGCCTGGAGCGTCGGCAGCCATAGCAATCAGCCCCAGCATTTT.

The chain couples TRBV2 to TRBJ2-5; 13 bases are shared with TRBD2. Germline trimming cut 8 bases from V and 1 base from J; bases unmatched to any gene: 10. The CDR3 is 17 residues long. Germline CDR1 reads SNHLY; CDR2 reads FYNNEI. CDR3 nucleotides: TGTGCCAGCGGACGACTAGCGGGGGGACTCCTCCAAGAGACCCAGTACTTC. Protein product: CASGRLAGGLLQETQYF.

The chain employs TRBV6-5 and TRBJ2-2; 8 bases are a match to TRBD2. Germline lookup yields CDR1 MNHEY and CDR2 SVGAGI. Losses at the gene ends were 6 bases for V and 9 bases for J; bases not matched to a gene: 9. This CDR3 spans 14 amino acids. Here the CDR3 reads CASRPGLAGWELFF. CDR3 nucleotides: TGTGCCAGCAGACCTGGACTAGCAGGATGGGAGCTGTTTTTT.

The V call is TRBV11-2, the J call TRBJ2-3; tentatively, D is TRBD1 (7 bases). The V end lost 1 base, the J end lost 6 bases, and 11 bases lay between the germline ends. The CDR3 runs to 14 residues. Looked up from germline, CDR1 is SGHAT and CDR2 is FQNNGV. The CDR3 is CASSLGAGGDTQYF. In nucleotides, the CDR3 is TGTGCCAGCAGCTTAGGGGCAGGGGGGGATACGCAGTATTTT.

This clone was seen a few times. V is TRBV7-3 and J is TRBJ2-7; 10 nucleotides align to TRBD2. The CDR3 contains 14 residues. Per germline, CDR1 SGHTA and CDR2 FQGTGA. With V trimmed by 5 bases and J by 6 bases, 7 bases remained unmatched. The CDR3 loop reads CASSQSGGEFEQYF. CDR3 nucleotides: TGTGCCAGCAGCCAAAGCGGGGGGGAGTTCGAGCAGTACTTC.

The V gene is TRBV9, the J gene TRBJ2-2; D is uncertain. Germline V gene lookup returns CDR1 SGDLS and CDR2 YYNGEE. With 4 bases removed from V and 0 bases from J, the gap between germline ends came to 13 bases. This CDR3 contains 16 residues. The CDR3 region has the DNA TGTGCCAGCAGCCGTGGACGGAGTTCGAACACCGGGGAGCTGTTTTTT. Translating it yields CASSRGRSSNTGELFF.